The text below deals with one TCR beta chain. The CDR3 length is 14 residues. CDR1 and CDR2 (germline): MDHEN, SYDVKM. V shed 6 bases and J shed 5 bases, with 14 bases lying between them. The data derive from a study of blood T cell repertoires in COVID-19. Looking at the study overall: The United States, Italy and Spain supplied acute and convalescent COVID-19 samples. Sources were T cells, B-cell-depleted T cells, or PBMCs; the material itself was cDNA or gDNA.

In Seattle, patients joined the study during active infection and were tracked longitudinally. The method was immunoSEQ multiplex PCR; TCRdb's version includes in-frame clones alone and lacks a portion of them. The sample has around 310,000 clones, nearly 90% seen once; the top ten hold around 1%. The receptor's source is a woman between 40 and 50 years old with COVID-19, enrolled during active disease. Sequencing input: peripheral blood. The rearrangement links TRBV28 to TRBJ1-5; D gene unclear. The CDR3 reads CASRKDSGYQPQHF. The CDR3 bases are TGTGCCAGCAGGAAAGACTCGGGTTATCAGCCCCAGCATTTT.